The 21 T cell receptor beta chains below come from one sample, sequenced in a study of T cell responses to AZD1222 COVID-19 vaccine. Assay: immunoSEQ multiplex PCR; the TCRdb copy retains only in-frame clones and omits some. This table holds 150,000 to 180,000 clones, more than 90% found once. The material sequenced was peripheral blood, taken 28 days after the second AZD1222 dose. The receptors were gathered from an adult who received the AZD1222 COVID-19 vaccine.

The genes are TRBV5-1 and TRBJ1-6; 7 nucleotides agree with TRBD1. This CDR3 has 16 amino acids. CDR1 is SGHRS and CDR2 is YFSETQ in the germline V gene. With V trimmed by 0 bases and J by 5 bases, 5 bases remained unmatched. The CDR3 region has the DNA TGCGCCAGCAGCTTGGAACTGGGACAGAATAATTCACCCCTCCACTTT. Protein sequence: CASSLELGQNNSPLHF.

The chain employs TRBV4-2 and TRBJ1-5; D is unclear. The V end was cut by 4 bases, the J end by 3 bases, with 25 bases between. The CDR3 runs to 19 residues. CDR1 and CDR2 from the germline V gene are LGHNA and YNFKEQ. The CDR3 DNA reads TGTGCCAGCAGCCCCAGCTTGGCCCAACTAAGTTGGGACAATCAGCCCCAGCATTTT. Residues: CASSPSLAQLSWDNQPQHF.

The chain joins TRBV27 to TRBJ1-5; no reliable D call. This CDR3 has 12 residues. Germline CDR1 MNHEY, CDR2 SMNVEV (reference sequence). V lost 9 bases and J lost 1, with 7 bases in between. Here the CDR3 DNA reads TGTGCCAGTGGGGAGAGCAATCAGCCCCAGCATTTT. Protein sequence: CASGESNQPQHF.

This chain connects TRBV4-1 to TRBJ1-4; 11 bases fit TRBD1. There are 15 residues in the CDR3. V lost 1 base, J lost 7 bases, and 2 bases stayed unmatched. Germline V gives CDR1 MGHRA, CDR2 YSYEKL. CDR3 protein: CASSQAGTGGEKLFF. Written as DNA, the CDR3 is TGCGCCAGCAGCCAAGCGGGGACAGGGGGTGAAAAACTGTTTTTT.

The chain combines TRBV6-5 with TRBJ1-4, with 9 bases aligning to TRBD1. The CDR3 consists of 15 residues. V lost 5 bases to trimming and J lost 8 bases; unmatched junction nucleotides: 9. Germline CDR1 and CDR2: MNHEY and SVGAGI. CDR3 loop: CASSLDGTGSEKLFF. The CDR3 nucleotides read TGTGCCAGCAGTCTCGACGGGACAGGGAGCGAAAAACTGTTTTTT.

The V call is TRBV10-1, the J call TRBJ2-3; 8 positions match TRBD2. V dropped 4 bases and J dropped 6; count of bases not matched to a gene: 3. From germline, CDR1 is WNHNN and CDR2 SYGVQD (reference sequence). The CDR3 covers 13 residues. CDR3 DNA: TGCGCCAGCAGTGGAACTAGCGGTGATACGCAGTATTTT. Translation: CASSGTSGDTQYF.

The chain joins TRBV3-1 (or the pseudogene TRBV3-2) to TRBJ1-1, with D hard to call. The CDR3 is 15 amino acids. V was shortened by 3 bases and J by 6 bases, with 17 bases between the two germline ends. Germline assignment: CDR1 LGHDT and CDR2 YNNKEL (reference sequence). DNA for the CDR3: TGTGCCAGCAGCCAGCTTAAACGAGTCCGCTCTGAAGCTTTCTTT. Translated, it gives CASSQLKRVRSEAFF.

The chain employs TRBV2 and TRBJ2-2, with D possibly matching TRBD2 (5 bases). Per the germline V gene, CDR1 is SNHLY and CDR2 is FYNNEI. The CDR3 loop spans 14 amino acids. V was trimmed by 2 bases and J by 6 bases, leaving 10 bases between them. CDR3 sequence: CASSEWEIPGELFF. CDR3 coding DNA: TGTGCCAGCAGTGAATGGGAGATCCCCGGGGAGCTGTTTTTT.

The chain is built from TRBV7-9 and TRBJ2-5; D gene uncertain. The germline V gene encodes CDR1 SEHNR and CDR2 FQNEAQ (reference sequence). V dropped 4 bases and J dropped 1 base, with 10 bases sitting between them. The CDR3 runs 14 residues. The CDR3 DNA is TGTGCCAGCAGCTCCCTGGGCAGCCAAGAGACCCAGTACTTC. The encoded protein is CASSSLGSQETQYF.

The CDR3 DNA is TGTGCCAGCAGCAGAAGAGACGGGGGCTACACCTTC. This translates into CASSRRDGGYTF. The rearrangement uses TRBV14 and TRBJ1-2; unclear D gene. Between the trimmed V and J ends, which lost 5 bases and 8 bases, there was a span of 12 bases. Germline assignment: CDR1 SGHDN and CDR2 FVKESK. This CDR3 spans 12 amino acids.

The chain carries TRBV28 and TRBJ1-5; D possibly corresponds to TRBD1 (6 bases). The CDR3 loop spans 14 amino acids. Germline V gene data show CDR1 as MDHEN and CDR2 as SYDVKM. V lost 6 bases and J lost 5, with 14 bases in between. Here the CDR3 DNA reads TGTGCCAGCAGAACAACAGGGTTGGATCAGCCCCAGCATTTT. Translation: CASRTTGLDQPQHF.

This chain uses TRBV7-3 with TRBJ2-1; 8 bases agree with TRBD1. This CDR3 contains 14 residues. Germline V gene data show CDR1 as SGHTA and CDR2 as FQGTGA. Trimming removed 3 bases from V and 8 bases from J; junction bases left unmatched: 6. CDR3 residues: CASSLTGEGDEQFF. The CDR3 DNA is TGTGCCAGCAGCTTGACAGGGGAAGGCGATGAGCAGTTCTTC.

Only one count was recorded for this clone. The chain is built from TRBV6-2 or TRBV6-3 and TRBJ2-7; D not certain. The germline CDR1 and CDR2 sequences are MNHEY and SVGEGT. There are 13 residues in the CDR3. Trimming removed 2 bases at V and 3 bases at J, with 8 bases between. The CDR3 sequence is CASSYVGYYEQYF. DNA of the CDR3: TGTGCCAGCAGTTACGTGGGCTACTACGAGCAGTACTTC.

V and J are TRBV4-1 and TRBJ2-3, with TRBD2 matching over 16 bases. After removal of 1 base from V and 5 bases from J, the junction contained 6 bases not matched to a gene. The germline CDR1 and CDR2 sequences are MGHRA and YSYEKL. This CDR3 has 18 residues. For the CDR3, the DNA is TGCGCCAGCAGCCAAGCCGGGACTAGCGGGGGGGCTAGAGATACGCAGTATTTT. This codes for CASSQAGTSGGARDTQYF.

This chain uses TRBV5-1 with TRBJ1-4, with D tentatively TRBD1 (5 bases). Germline-derived CDR1 and CDR2 are SGHRS and YFSETQ. The V end lost 0 bases, the J end lost 5 bases, and 14 bases lay between the germline ends. CDR3 length: 16 amino acids. The CDR3 protein is CASSLEGWDGNEKLFF. In DNA, the CDR3 is TGCGCCAGCAGCTTGGAGGGCTGGGACGGCAATGAAAAACTGTTTTTT.

The table lists this clone with a few counts. This rearrangement joins TRBV18 to TRBJ1-1; D uncertain. With 5 bases removed from V and 1 base from J, the gap between germline ends came to 14 bases. Germline values: CDR1 KGHSH, CDR2 LQKENI. CDR3 length: 15 amino acids. This CDR3 is CASSFAGNANTEAFF. The DNA of the CDR3 is TGTGCCAGCTCATTCGCAGGAAATGCGAACACTGAAGCTTTCTTT. The full variable domain, its missing parts supplied by reference TRBV18 and TRBJ1-1, is NAGVMQNPRHLVRRRGQEARLRCSPMKGHSHVYWYRQLPEEGLKFMVYLQKENIIDESGMPKERFSAEFPKEGPSILRIQQVVRGDSAAYFCASSFAGNANTEAFFGQGTRLTVV.

For the CDR3, the DNA is TGTGCCAGCAGCATACAGGGGGTTGGCTATGGCTACACCTTC. Protein product: CASSIQGVGYGYTF. V is TRBV11-2 and J is TRBJ1-2, with 8 bases that match TRBD1. After removal of 5 bases from V and 4 bases from J, the junction contained 6 bases not matched to a gene. The CDR3 totals 14 residues. The germline V gene has CDR1 SGHAT and CDR2 FQNNGV.

A remark on this clone: Within the sample, other DNA sequences also encode this same CDR3. This chain joins TRBV30 and TRBJ2-7, with D uncertain. The CDR3 totals 14 residues. The germline CDR1 and CDR2 sequences are GTSNPN and SVGIG (reference sequence). The V and J ends lost 3 bases and 2 bases respectively, with 14 bases between them. The DNA for the CDR3 is TGTGCCTGGAGCCCCTTGTTCAGTGCCTACGAGCAGTACTTC. Translating it yields CAWSPLFSAYEQYF. The full variable domain, its missing parts supplied by reference TRBV30 and TRBJ2-7, is SQTIHQWPATLVQPVGSPLSLECTVEGTSNPNLYWYRQAAGRGLQLLFYSVGIGQISSEVPQNLSASRPQDRQFILSSKKLLLSDSGFYLCAWSPLFSAYEQYFGPGTRLTVT.

This chain links TRBV6-5 with TRBJ2-1; TRBD2 matches at 8 bases. Germline-derived CDR1 and CDR2 are MNHEY and SVGAGI. The CDR3 extends over 14 amino acids. J was trimmed by 10 bases and V by 0 bases; bases with no gene match: 5. The CDR3 protein is CASSYSTRGDEQFF. The CDR3 DNA sequence: TGTGCCAGCAGTTACTCCACGCGGGGGGACGAGCAGTTCTTC.

The chain links TRBV7-9 to TRBJ1-1; D perhaps matches TRBD1 (6 bases). This CDR3 region has 13 residues. With 5 bases removed from V and 6 bases from J, the gap between germline ends came to 13 bases. Germline lookup yields CDR1 SEHNR and CDR2 FQNEAQ (reference sequence). The CDR3 DNA reads as TGTGCCAGCAGCGTATACAGGGCGGCTGAAGCTTTCTTT. The encoded protein is CASSVYRAAEAFF.

The chain joins TRBV27 to TRBJ1-2, with D possibly TRBD1 on 6 matching bases. Trimming left V 2 bases short and J 7 bases short, with 17 bases between. This CDR3 is 15 amino acids long. Looked up from germline, CDR1 is MNHEY and CDR2 is SMNVEV (reference sequence). The CDR3 DNA reads as TGTGCCAGCAGTTTACGGACAGCCCCCTTGGGTGGCTACACCTTC. Protein product: CASSLRTAPLGGYTF.